This T cell receptor beta chain was observed in a study of vaccination effects on CD4 cells after COVID-19. In the case of this clone: No antigen is known for it.

Investigators separated out CD4+ T cells once around 9 days of culture had passed. Either the mRNA-1273 or the BNT162b2 vaccine was given to participants as two doses. Assay: immunoSEQ multiplex PCR; the TCRdb copy retains only in-frame clones and omits some. The table has 50,000 to 70,000 clones, around 85% seen once; the top ten hold approximately 2.4%. V was trimmed by 0 bases and J by 4 bases, leaving 14 bases between them. The CDR3 length is 16 residues. Germline values: CDR1 SGHKS, CDR2 YYEKEE (reference sequence). This sequence originates from a human donor who received a COVID-19 vaccine. The sample was CD4+ T cells from PBMCs cultured without peptide, taken after COVID-19 vaccination. V and J are TRBV5-5 and TRBJ1-3; D remains ambiguous. For the CDR3, the DNA is TGTGCCAGCAGCTTGGTAGGTGGGCAGAAAGGAAACACCATATATTTT. Protein product: CASSLVGGQKGNTIYF. The full variable domain, rest sourced from reference TRBV5-5 and TRBJ1-3, is DAGVTQSPTHLIKTRGQQVTLRCSPISGHKSVSWYQQVLGQGPQFIFQYYEKEERGRGNFPDRFSARQFPNYSSELNVNALLLGDSALYLCASSLVGGQKGNTIYFGEGSWLTVV.